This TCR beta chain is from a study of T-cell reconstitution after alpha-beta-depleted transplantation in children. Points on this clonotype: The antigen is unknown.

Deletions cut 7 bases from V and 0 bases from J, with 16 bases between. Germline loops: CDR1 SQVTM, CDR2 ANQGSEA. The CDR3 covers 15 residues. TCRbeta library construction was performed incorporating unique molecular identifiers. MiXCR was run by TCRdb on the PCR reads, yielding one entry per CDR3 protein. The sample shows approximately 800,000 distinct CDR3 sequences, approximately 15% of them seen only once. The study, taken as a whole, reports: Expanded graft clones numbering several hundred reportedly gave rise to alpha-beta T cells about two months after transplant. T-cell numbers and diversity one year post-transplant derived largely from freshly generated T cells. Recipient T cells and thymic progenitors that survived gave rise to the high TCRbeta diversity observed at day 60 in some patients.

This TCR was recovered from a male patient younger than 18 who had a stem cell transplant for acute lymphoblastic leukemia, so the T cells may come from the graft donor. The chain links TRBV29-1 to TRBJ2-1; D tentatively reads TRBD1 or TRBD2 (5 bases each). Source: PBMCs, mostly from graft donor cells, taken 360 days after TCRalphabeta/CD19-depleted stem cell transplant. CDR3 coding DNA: TGCAGCGCAACAGGAGCGGAACACTCCTACAATGAGCAGTTCTTC. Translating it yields CSATGAEHSYNEQFF.